These 20 T cell receptor beta chains came from one sample sequenced in a study of CD8 T cells in Susac syndrome. A quantity of about 0.5 to 1 ug RNA underwent reverse transcription using random hexamers. TCRdb used MiXCR to reprocess the immunoSEQ multiplex PCR reads, holding one entry per CDR3 protein. This repertoire shows over 80,000 distinct CDR3 sequences, 80% to 95% found once; its top ten account for 0.25% to 0.4%. Sequencing was done on a sample of CD8+ T cells from PBMCs. The source is a human donor in good health.

This clonotype was counted a few times. This chain uses TRBV6-5 with TRBJ1-1; D is perhaps TRBD1 (5 bases). CDR1 is MNHEY and CDR2 is SVGAGI in the germline V gene. The CDR3 contains 13 residues. Trimming removed 4 bases from V and 1 base from J, with 7 bases in between. The CDR3 bases are TGTGCCAGCAGTTTGGGACGGAACACTGAAGCTTTCTTT. This encodes CASSLGRNTEAFF.

The chain combines TRBV5-1 with TRBJ2-1; 13 bases line up with TRBD2. This CDR3 contains 14 residues. From germline, CDR1 is SGHRS and CDR2 YFSETQ. V shed 9 bases, J shed 7 bases, and the junction held 7 bases outside the gene matches. The DNA of the CDR3 is TGCGCCACCCTACCGGGACTAGCGGGGAATGAGCAGTTCTTC. Protein sequence: CATLPGLAGNEQFF.

This clonotype showed up just a few times. The chain uses TRBV9 and TRBJ2-7; D not certain. There are 13 residues in the CDR3. The germline V and J ends were trimmed by 0 bases and 7 bases, with 11 bases remaining between them. The V gene's germline CDR1 is SGDLS and CDR2 YYNGEE. Written as DNA, the CDR3 is TGTGCCAGCAGCGTAGCCTATGAACGGGAGCAGTACTTC. Translation gives CASSVAYEREQYF.

The chain carries TRBV4-1 and TRBJ2-1; D not certain. The CDR3 loop spans 13 amino acids. Trimming stripped 3 bases from V and 8 bases from J, with 11 bases between. Germline V gives CDR1 MGHRA, CDR2 YSYEKL. The CDR3 protein is CASSQAVVDEQFF. The CDR3 bases are TGCGCCAGCAGCCAGGCGGTTGTCGATGAGCAGTTCTTC.

The DNA of the CDR3 is TGTGCCAGCAGTTACACCCAGGGGGGGGGCTCTGGGGCCAACGTCCTGACTTTC. This codes for CASSYTQGGGSGANVLTF. This chain joins TRBV6-5 and TRBJ2-6; D tentatively fits TRBD1 or TRBD2 (7 bases each). CDR1 MNHEY and CDR2 SVGAGI come from the germline V gene. Trimming left V 2 bases short and J 0 bases short, with 14 bases between. CDR3 length: 18 residues.

This clonotype has more than one count but fewer than ten. The chain joins TRBV27 to TRBJ2-6; D is perhaps TRBD1 (6 bases). V gave up 0 bases and J gave up 2 bases, with 8 bases separating them. The germline V gene has CDR1 MNHEY and CDR2 SMNVEV (reference sequence). This CDR3 contains 16 residues. The CDR3 DNA follows: TGTGCCAGCAGTTTATCGGCAGGGGCTGGGGCCAACGTCCTGACTTTC. Protein: CASSLSAGAGANVLTF.

The chain carries TRBV28 and TRBJ2-4, with 10 bases lining up with TRBD1. The CDR3 totals 17 residues. The V segment lost 5 bases and the J segment 1 base; nucleotides outside the gene matches: 8. Germline V CDR1 and CDR2: MDHEN, SYDVKM. The CDR3 region has the DNA TGTGCCAGCAGTACTGGACAGGGGGAGGCGGCCAAAAACATTCAGTACTTC. Its protein is CASSTGQGEAAKNIQYF.

CDR3 sequence: CSAKVGRLAPYNEQFF. DNA for the CDR3: TGCAGTGCTAAAGTTGGTCGACTAGCGCCTTACAATGAGCAGTTCTTC. The chain recombines TRBV20-1 with TRBJ2-1, with 8 positions matching TRBD2. V lost 4 bases to trimming and J lost 4 bases; unmatched junction nucleotides: 12. The V gene's germline CDR1 is DFQATT and CDR2 SNEGSKA (reference sequence). CDR3 length: 16 residues.

J is TRBJ1-1 and V is TRBV6-6; 8 positions match TRBD1. CDR1 and CDR2 from the germline V gene are MNHNY and SVGAGI (reference sequence). J lost 3 bases, V lost 7 bases, and 10 bases had no gene match. This CDR3 has 15 amino acids. CDR3 coding DNA: TGTGCCAGCACCTGGCAGGGGGCATGGGACACTGAAGCTTTCTTT. It encodes CASTWQGAWDTEAFF.

The chain uses TRBV9 and TRBJ2-3; 9 nucleotides line up with TRBD2. CDR1 SGDLS and CDR2 YYNGEE come from the germline V gene. J lost 4 bases, V lost 4 bases, and 13 bases had no gene match. The CDR3 consists of 17 residues. This CDR3 is CASSPSEGGGAADTQYF. DNA for the CDR3: TGTGCCAGCAGCCCTTCTGAAGGCGGGGGGGCCGCAGATACGCAGTATTTT.

The rearrangement links TRBV6-1 to TRBJ1-6; 7 nucleotides align to TRBD1. CDR1 MNHNS and CDR2 SASEGT come from the germline V gene. Losses at the gene ends were 6 bases for V and 3 bases for J; bases not matched to a gene: 8. The CDR3 runs 16 residues. Written as DNA, the CDR3 is TGTGCCAGCAGACTAGGGGGCGTTTTCTATAATTCACCCCTCCACTTT. Its translation: CASRLGGVFYNSPLHF.

CDR3 sequence: CASSQGQSNEQFF. The DNA for the CDR3 is TGCGCCAGCAGCCAGGGACAGAGCAATGAGCAGTTCTTC. The V call is TRBV5-1, the J call TRBJ2-1, with 7 bases lining up with TRBD1. Germline loops: CDR1 SGHRS, CDR2 YFSETQ. J lost 6 bases, V lost 4 bases, and 4 bases had no gene match. The CDR3 has 13 residues.

This chain uses TRBV5-1 with TRBJ2-2; 7 bases are shared with TRBD1. The CDR3 extends over 15 amino acids. Losses at the gene ends were 1 base for V and 3 bases for J; bases not matched to a gene: 3. From germline, CDR1 is SGHRS and CDR2 YFSETQ. The CDR3 region has the DNA TGCGCCAGCAGCTTGAGGGGGCTAGACACCGGGGAGCTGTTTTTT. This gives the protein CASSLRGLDTGELFF.

This clonotype was counted between two and nine times. V and J are TRBV20-1 and TRBJ1-5; no clear D. The germline V gene encodes CDR1 DFQATT and CDR2 SNEGSKA (reference sequence). The CDR3 loop spans 12 amino acids. V was trimmed by 4 bases and J by 4 bases, leaving 8 bases between them. The CDR3 DNA reads TGCAGTGCTAAACCACTTAATCAGCCCCAGCATTTT. Its protein product is CSAKPLNQPQHF.

The chain uses TRBV9 and TRBJ2-7, with D possibly being TRBD1 (5 bases). CDR1 SGDLS and CDR2 YYNGEE come from the germline V gene. This CDR3 region has 14 residues. The V end was cut by 5 bases, the J end by 0 bases, with 12 bases between. CDR3 DNA sequence: TGTGCCAGCAGTGACGACAGCAGCTCCTACGAGCAGTACTTC. This translates into CASSDDSSSYEQYF.

The chain joins TRBV29-1 to TRBJ1-1; no definite D call. Germline assignment: CDR1 SQVTM and CDR2 ANQGSEA. This CDR3 has 12 residues. Trimming pared 3 bases from V and 1 base from J, leaving 6 bases between. DNA for the CDR3: TGCAGCGTTGACACCGGGAACACTGAAGCTTTCTTT. It specifies CSVDTGNTEAFF.

A single count supports this clonotype. V and J are TRBV6-5 and TRBJ2-7; D unresolved. Between the trimmed V and J ends, which lost 4 bases and 0 bases, there was a span of 7 bases. This CDR3 is built from 13 residues. Germline V gene sequence: CDR1 MNHEY, CDR2 SVGAGI. The DNA of the CDR3 is TGTGCCAGCAGTTGGCGTAGCTCCTACGAGCAGTACTTC. It translates to CASSWRSSYEQYF.

This rearrangement joins TRBV5-1 to TRBJ2-1; 8 bases are a match to TRBD1. The V segment lost 8 bases and the J segment 6 bases; nucleotides outside the gene matches: 10. Germline V gene data show CDR1 as SGHRS and CDR2 as YFSETQ. CDR3 length equals 14 residues. The CDR3 bases are TGCGCCAGTTCCGGGACAGGTGGCTCCAATGAGCAGTTCTTC. Its translation: CASSGTGGSNEQFF.

The V and J genes are TRBV13 and TRBJ2-3; D might be TRBD1 (6 bases). The CDR3 consists of 13 residues. The germline V gene has CDR1 PRHDT and CDR2 FYEKMQ (reference sequence). Trimming took 5 bases from V and 3 from J, leaving 9 bases between them. CDR3 sequence (DNA): TGTGCCAGCAGCCCCCAGGGGACAGATACGCAGTATTTT. Its translation: CASSPQGTDTQYF.

The chain uses TRBV6-5 and TRBJ2-5; D gene ambiguous. Germline lookup yields CDR1 MNHEY and CDR2 SVGAGI. The CDR3 runs to 13 residues. V dropped 5 bases and J dropped 5 bases, with 12 bases sitting between them. The CDR3 here is CASSTRSSETQYF. The CDR3 nucleotides are TGTGCCAGCAGTACCCGGTCATCGGAGACCCAGTACTTC.